The rows below give T cell receptor beta chains drawn from one sample of a study of long-term antiretroviral therapy in people with HIV. Assay used: immunoSEQ multiplex PCR; TCRdb lists only in-frame clones, some missing. The profile shows 40,000 to 50,000 clones, around 93% of them singletons. The sample in question was unsorted PBMCs, obtained about 9.1 years after starting antiretroviral therapy. The receptors derive from a man aged 25-45 years with HIV. The CDR3 runs from the conserved cysteine through the conserved F or W. A D gene is named only where the DNA matches it firmly. Where a row states a size, it is once, few, many or the class of an expanded clone; other rows omit it.

J: TRBJ1-1; size: -; length: 10; V: TRBV29-1; D: -; DNA: TGCAGCGTTGGTTACACTGAAGCTTTCTTT; CDR3: CSVGYTEAFF
J: TRBJ2-7; size: -; length: 13; V: TRBV2; D: TRBD1; DNA: TGTGCCAGCAGTGGGCAGGGGGACTACGAGCAGTACTTC; CDR3: CASSGQGDYEQYF
J: TRBJ2-2; size: once; length: 15; V: TRBV5-4; D: TRBD2; DNA: TGTGCCAGCACCCCTACGGGGGGACACACCGGGGAGCTGTTTTTT; CDR3: CASTPTGGHTGELFF
J: TRBJ1-1; size: -; length: 14; V: TRBV6-1; D: -; DNA: TGTGCCACCAACATGGGGGTTCGGAACACTGAAGCTTTCTTT; CDR3: CATNMGVRNTEAFF
J: TRBJ1-4; size: -; length: 15; V: TRBV27; D: -; DNA: TGTGCCAGCAGTTTTGCCGGGACACTGAATGAAAAACTGTTTTTT; CDR3: CASSFAGTLNEKLFF
J: TRBJ1-2; size: -; length: 13; V: TRBV5-1; D: -; DNA: TGCGCCAGCAGCTTGGTTGACGACCGAGGCTACACCTTC; CDR3: CASSLVDDRGYTF
J: TRBJ1-1; size: -; length: 12; V: TRBV19; D: -; DNA: TGTGCCAGTAGTTTTGGGAACACTGAAGCTTTCTTT; CDR3: CASSFGNTEAFF
J: TRBJ1-2; size: -; length: 18; V: TRBV5-1; D: -; DNA: TGCGCCAGCAGCTTGGGTATCGGGGGCCGAGGAGGAGACTATGGCTACACCTTC; CDR3: CASSLGIGGRGGDYGYTF
J: TRBJ1-3; size: -; length: 13; V: TRBV10-2; D: -; DNA: TGCGCCAGCAGTTGGGACTCTGGAAACACCATATATTTT; CDR3: CASSWDSGNTIYF
J: TRBJ2-5; size: once; length: 18; V: TRBV12-5; D: TRBD2; DNA: TGTGCTAGTGGTACCGGGACTAGCGGGGGGGTGTACCAAGAGACCCAGTACTTC; CDR3: CASGTGTSGGVYQETQYF
J: TRBJ2-1; size: -; length: 12; V: TRBV6-5; D: TRBD2; DNA: TGTGCCAGCAGTCACGGGGGGGATGAGCAGTTCTTC; CDR3: CASSHGGDEQFF
J: TRBJ2-7; size: once; length: 12; V: TRBV10-3; D: -; DNA: TGTGCCATCAGTGAGTGGGGTGGCGAGCAGTACTTC; CDR3: CAISEWGGEQYF
J: TRBJ1-1; size: -; length: 14; V: TRBV7-9; D: -; DNA: TGTGCCAGCAGCTCACACCGGGTTTATGGGGTTGCTTTCTTT; CDR3: CASSSHRVYGVAFF
J: TRBJ2-7; size: once; length: 16; V: TRBV4-2; D: -; DNA: TGTGCCAGCAGCCAAGAGTATAACTGGAACCTAAGCGAGCAGTACTTC; CDR3: CASSQEYNWNLSEQYF
J: TRBJ2-5; size: -; length: 13; V: TRBV29-1; D: -; DNA: TGCAGCGTCGCACGGACAGAGGGTGAGACCCAGTACTTC; CDR3: CSVARTEGETQYF
J: TRBJ2-5; size: -; length: 14; V: TRBV5-4; D: TRBD2; DNA: TGTGCCAGCACCATGGAGGGAGGGAGAGAGACCCAGTACTTC; CDR3: CASTMEGGRETQYF
J: TRBJ1-3; size: once; length: 15; V: TRBV5-1; D: -; DNA: TGCGCCAGCAGCTTGATGCTAGCCTCTGGAAACACCATATATTTT; CDR3: CASSLMLASGNTIYF
J: TRBJ2-5; size: -; length: 15; V: TRBV5-1; D: -; DNA: TGCGCCAGCACACCTGGGGGGGCCTTTCTTGAGACCCAGTACTTC; CDR3: CASTPGGAFLETQYF
J: TRBJ2-4; size: once; length: 13; V: TRBV7-7; D: TRBD1; DNA: TGTGCTAGCAGCATCGGACAGGGATCCATTCAGTACTTC; CDR3: CASSIGQGSIQYF
J: TRBJ2-3; size: -; length: 14; V: TRBV6-1; D: -; DNA: TGTGCCAGCAACAGGGAAATGGGCACAGATACGCAGTATTTT; CDR3: CASNREMGTDTQYF
J: TRBJ1-1; size: few; length: 15; V: TRBV7-9; D: -; DNA: TGTGCCAGCAGCTTAGAGGGGGGTTTGAACACTGAAGCTTTCTTT; CDR3: CASSLEGGLNTEAFF
J: TRBJ2-5; size: -; length: 13; V: TRBV5-1; D: -; DNA: TGCGCCAGCACGACAGAGTACCAAGAGACCCAGTACTTC; CDR3: CASTTEYQETQYF
J: TRBJ2-5; size: -; length: 12; V: TRBV9; D: -; DNA: TGTGCCAGCAGCGTGGACCAAGAGACCCAGTACTTC; CDR3: CASSVDQETQYF
J: TRBJ1-6; size: -; length: 13; V: TRBV30; D: -; DNA: TGTGCTTACGGGAGCTCCTATAATTCACCCCTCCACTTT; CDR3: CAYGSSYNSPLHF
J: TRBJ1-1; size: -; length: 17; V: TRBV5-6; D: -; DNA: TGTGCCAGCAGCTTGGAGGCCCGCGGTCTTTGGGGCACTGAAGCTTTCTTT; CDR3: CASSLEARGLWGTEAFF
J: TRBJ1-4; size: -; length: 15; V: TRBV5-4; D: TRBD1; DNA: TGTGCCAGCAGCCCGACAGGGTCAACTAATGAAAAACTGTTTTTT; CDR3: CASSPTGSTNEKLFF
J: TRBJ1-5; size: -; length: 13; V: TRBV16; D: TRBD1; DNA: TGTGCCAGCAGTGGGACAGAGAATCAGCCCCAGCATTTT; CDR3: CASSGTENQPQHF
J: TRBJ1-6; size: -; length: 14; V: TRBV18; D: -; DNA: TGTGCCAGCTCACCAAGATCTGAGGGTTCACCCCTCCACTTT; CDR3: CASSPRSEGSPLHF
J: TRBJ1-1; size: -; length: 14; V: TRBV9; D: TRBD1; DNA: TGTGCCAGCAGCGGGACAGGGGGACTCACTGAAGCTTTCTTT; CDR3: CASSGTGGLTEAFF
J: TRBJ1-5; size: once; length: 17; V: TRBV28; D: TRBD1; DNA: TGTGCCAGCAGTCACCAGGGGGGGAGGTATAGCAATCAGCCCCAGCATTTT; CDR3: CASSHQGGRYSNQPQHF
J: TRBJ2-1; size: -; length: 15; V: TRBV2; D: TRBD1; DNA: TGTGCCAGCAGTCTACAGGGGGCGTCCTACAATGAGCAGTTCTTC; CDR3: CASSLQGASYNEQFF
J: TRBJ2-7; size: -; length: 14; V: TRBV4-1; D: -; DNA: TGCGCCAGCAGCCACCCCGGAGGCGCCTACGAGCAGTACTTC; CDR3: CASSHPGGAYEQYF
J: TRBJ1-6; size: -; length: 18; V: TRBV5-1; D: -; DNA: TGCGCCAGCAGCTTGGCGGGACCGCGAGCTGCCTATAATTCACCCCTCCACTTT; CDR3: CASSLAGPRAAYNSPLHF
J: TRBJ1-4; size: -; length: 15; V: TRBV27; D: -; DNA: TGTGCCAGCAGTCGGGGACTTGCAACTAATGAAAAACTGTTTTTT; CDR3: CASSRGLATNEKLFF
J: TRBJ1-5; size: once; length: 14; V: TRBV4-1; D: -; DNA: TGCGCCAGCAGCCTCCTCGATAGCAATCAGCCCCAGCATTTT; CDR3: CASSLLDSNQPQHF
J: TRBJ2-1; size: -; length: 16; V: TRBV6-5; D: -; DNA: TGTGCCAGCAGTTACAGGCGGCCCCGCCCTTTAAATGAGCAGTTCTTC; CDR3: CASSYRRPRPLNEQFF
J: TRBJ1-6; size: once; length: 17; V: TRBV4-2; D: -; DNA: TGTGCCAGCAGCCAAGTTGAGGTTAGCTCCTATAATTCACCCCTCCACTTT; CDR3: CASSQVEVSSYNSPLHF
J: TRBJ1-1; size: -; length: 13; V: TRBV28; D: TRBD1; DNA: TGTGCCAGCAGTCGGACAGGGGGCTCTGAAGCTTTCTTT; CDR3: CASSRTGGSEAFF
J: TRBJ2-3; size: -; length: 13; V: TRBV15; D: -; DNA: TGTGCCACCAGCTCCCCGCCAGTCGATACGCAGTATTTT; CDR3: CATSSPPVDTQYF
J: TRBJ1-6; size: -; length: 16; V: TRBV28; D: -; DNA: TGTGCCAGCAGTGGATGGGGGAGCTCCTATAATTCACCCCTCCACTTT; CDR3: CASSGWGSSYNSPLHF
J: TRBJ1-2; size: -; length: 13; V: TRBV9; D: TRBD1; DNA: TGTGCCAGCAGCGCAGGGGGAAACTATGGCTACACCTTC; CDR3: CASSAGGNYGYTF
J: TRBJ2-7; size: -; length: 16; V: TRBV21-1; D: -; DNA: TGTGCCAGCAGCAAAGAGACAGGGGATCCCTCCTACGAGCAGTACTTC; CDR3: CASSKETGDPSYEQYF
J: TRBJ1-1; size: -; length: 13; V: TRBV19; D: -; DNA: TGTGCCAGTAGTATAGATCCGGGTTATGAAGCTTTCTTT; CDR3: CASSIDPGYEAFF
J: TRBJ2-2; size: -; length: 13; V: TRBV30; D: -; DNA: TGTGCCTGGAGCGACCAGGGCACCGGGGAGCTGTTTTTT; CDR3: CAWSDQGTGELFF
J: TRBJ1-1; size: -; length: 14; V: TRBV7-3; D: -; DNA: TGTGCCAGCAGCTTACAGGGGACTACCACTGAAGCTTTCTTT; CDR3: CASSLQGTTTEAFF
J: TRBJ2-2; size: -; length: 16; V: TRBV5-6; D: TRBD2; DNA: TGTGCCAGCAGCCGAGGGGGGCTAGCGGGGCACGGGGAGCTGTTTTTT; CDR3: CASSRGGLAGHGELFF
J: TRBJ2-5; size: -; length: 12; V: TRBV6-6; D: -; DNA: TGTGCCAGCGGGGGTCAACAAGAGACCCAGTACTTC; CDR3: CASGGQQETQYF
J: TRBJ1-2; size: -; length: 17; V: TRBV5-1; D: TRBD1; DNA: TGCGCCAGCAGCTTCCTGACCGGGACAGGCCCCAACTATGGCTACACCTTC; CDR3: CASSFLTGTGPNYGYTF
J: TRBJ1-1; size: -; length: 13; V: TRBV6-6; D: -; DNA: TGTGCCAGCAGTTCGCCCAGCGTGACTGAAGCTTTCTTT; CDR3: CASSSPSVTEAFF
J: TRBJ2-1; size: -; length: 14; V: TRBV10-3; D: TRBD2; DNA: TGTGCCACATCGACTAGCGGGAACGTCTATGAGCAGTTCTTC; CDR3: CATSTSGNVYEQFF
J: TRBJ1-5; size: -; length: 13; V: TRBV11-2; D: -; DNA: TGTGCCAGCAGCCCTGGGGGCAATCAGCCCCAGCATTTT; CDR3: CASSPGGNQPQHF
J: TRBJ1-5; size: once; length: 15; V: TRBV2; D: -; DNA: TGTGCCAGCAGACGCCGGGACAACCCCAATCAGCCCCAGCATTTT; CDR3: CASRRRDNPNQPQHF
J: TRBJ1-1; size: -; length: 13; V: TRBV6-1; D: TRBD1; DNA: TGTGCCAGCAGTATACAGGGGGCTGGTGAAGCTTTCTTT; CDR3: CASSIQGAGEAFF
J: TRBJ2-4; size: -; length: 13; V: TRBV5-1; D: -; DNA: TGCGCCAGCAGCTCTGGAGGGAGAGACATTCAGTACTTC; CDR3: CASSSGGRDIQYF
J: TRBJ2-3; size: -; length: 15; V: TRBV6-1; D: -; DNA: TGTGCCAGCAGTGATGGGGGGCAAGAAACAGATACGCAGTATTTT; CDR3: CASSDGGQETDTQYF
J: TRBJ1-2; size: -; length: 13; V: TRBV6-6; D: TRBD1; DNA: TGTGCCAGCCGGGGGCAGGGGGCGGGTGGCTACACCTTC; CDR3: CASRGQGAGGYTF
J: TRBJ2-1; size: -; length: 15; V: TRBV7-3; D: TRBD2; DNA: TGTGCCAGCAGCTTGACTAGCGGGGGGGCCAATGAGCAGTTCTTC; CDR3: CASSLTSGGANEQFF
J: TRBJ1-5; size: -; length: 14; V: TRBV28; D: -; DNA: TGTGCCAGCAGCCCTACAGGGAGCAATCAGCCCCAGCATTTT; CDR3: CASSPTGSNQPQHF
J: TRBJ1-1; size: once; length: 11; V: TRBV20-1; D: -; DNA: TGCAGTGCTAAGGGGTGGCCTGAAGCTTTCTTT; CDR3: CSAKGWPEAFF
J: TRBJ2-7; size: -; length: 10; V: TRBV29-1; D: -; DNA: TGCAGCGTTGCTGATTACGAGCAGTACTTC; CDR3: CSVADYEQYF